The 9 T cell receptor beta chains reported below all come from one sample, sequenced in a study of persistence of HIV-infected CD4 T cells. These receptors have no identified antigens. This was the immunoSEQ version 4 assay in survey mode. This table comes from immunoSEQ multiplex PCR, and its TCRdb copy is limited to in-frame clones, with some not included. The data contain around 35,000 clones, over 80% of them singletons. Nonspecific anti-CD3/anti-CD28 bead stimulation represents the broad CD4+ T cell repertoire. Responding CD4+ T cells were sorted by upregulation of both CD40 ligand and CD69. The sequenced sample was CD4+ T cells sorted from PBMCs after approximately 19-hour stimulation, obtained from a patient who received antiretroviral therapy. The receptor source for this set is an adult man with HIV who was CMV-seropositive.

The chain is built from TRBV10-1 and TRBJ2-1, with a possible D match to TRBD2 (6 bases). The germline V and J ends were trimmed by 4 bases and 9 bases, with 22 bases remaining between them. The CDR3 has 16 amino acids. CDR1 WNHNN and CDR2 SYGVQD come from the germline V gene (reference sequence). CDR3 DNA sequence: TGCGCCAGCAGTGGATCATACGGACTAAACTGGGGTGAGCAGTTCTTC. As protein: CASSGSYGLNWGEQFF.

The genes are TRBV4-3 and TRBJ2-7, with D perhaps matching TRBD2 (5 bases). Deletions cut 1 base from V and 0 bases from J, with 10 bases between. Looked up from germline, CDR1 is LGHNA and CDR2 is YSLEER. The CDR3 length is 15 residues. Here the CDR3 reads CASSQVNAGSYEQYF. The CDR3 DNA follows: TGCGCCAGCAGCCAAGTCAACGCGGGCTCCTACGAGCAGTACTTC.

V usage is TRBV10-3 and J usage is TRBJ1-2; 9 positions agree with TRBD1. This CDR3 has 15 residues. Germline V gives CDR1 ENHRY, CDR2 SYGVKD. Losses at the gene ends were 3 bases for V and 3 bases for J; bases not matched to a gene: 5. This CDR3 is CAISDGTGKDYGYTF. The CDR3 DNA sequence: TGTGCCATCAGTGACGGGACAGGGAAGGACTATGGCTACACCTTC.

This chain joins TRBV6-5 and TRBJ1-4, with D hard to call. The CDR3 sequence is 15 residues long. Between the trimmed V and J ends, which lost 4 bases and 0 bases, there was a span of 9 bases. CDR1 is MNHEY and CDR2 is SVGAGI in the germline V gene. The CDR3 DNA reads as TGTGCCAGCAGTTTGGACGGAGCAACTAATGAAAAACTGTTTTTT. It specifies CASSLDGATNEKLFF.

V gene TRBV10-3 combines with J gene TRBJ1-2, with D perhaps matching TRBD1 (6 bases). Germline V gene sequence: CDR1 ENHRY, CDR2 SYGVKD. The CDR3 is made up of 13 amino acids. Trimming took 10 bases from V and 1 from J, leaving 13 bases between them. CDR3 nucleotides: TGTGCCACGGCCGGGACAAATAACTATGGCTACACCTTC. It translates to CATAGTNNYGYTF.

The count of this clone is one. The chain joins TRBV2 to TRBJ1-2; D gene uncertain. Germline lookup yields CDR1 SNHLY and CDR2 FYNNEI. This CDR3 is built from 11 residues. Deletions cut 6 bases from V and 7 bases from J, with 9 bases between. The CDR3 protein is CASRAEAGYTF. The CDR3 DNA sequence: TGTGCCAGCAGGGCGGAGGCTGGCTACACCTTC.

The chain carries TRBV12-5 and TRBJ2-1; 7 bases are a match to TRBD1. Germline CDR1 is LGHNT and CDR2 is FRNRAP. The CDR3 has 16 amino acids. With 5 bases clipped from V and 1 base from J, the junction kept 8 bases outside the gene matches. The CDR3, as DNA: TGTGCTAGTGGTCCCTCCGGGACAGCATCCTACAATGAGCAGTTCTTC. Its translation: CASGPSGTASYNEQFF.

The V gene is TRBV4-2, the J gene TRBJ1-4; the D is unclear. Germline CDR1 reads LGHNA; CDR2 reads YNFKEQ. The germline V and J ends were trimmed by 1 base and 0 bases, with 3 bases remaining between them. The CDR3 consists of 14 residues. In DNA, the CDR3 is TGTGCCAGCAGCCAAGTGGCAACTAATGAAAAACTGTTTTTT. Translating it yields CASSQVATNEKLFF.

This clone showed up just a few times. The chain recombines TRBV5-1 with TRBJ1-2; D unclear. The germline CDR1 and CDR2 sequences are SGHRS and YFSETQ. The ends were cut back, 4 bases at V and 2 bases at J, with 6 bases in the middle. The CDR3 is made up of 12 amino acids. The CDR3 loop reads CASSLENYGYTF. Here the CDR3 DNA reads TGCGCCAGCAGCCTAGAAAACTATGGCTACACCTTC.